A selection of T cell receptor beta chains follows, all from one sample in a study of blood T cell repertoires in COVID-19. Generated by immunoSEQ multiplex PCR, the TCRdb table keeps only in-frame clones and is missing some. The sample includes some 240,000 clones, roughly 80% of them seen just once. The sequencing sample was made of peripheral blood. These receptors all stem from a woman of 80 years or more with acute or convalescent COVID-19. Both conserved end residues are part of each CDR3. D genes are given only for firm matches. The size entry is marked missing in some rows and otherwise reads once, few, many or a size class.

V	J	size	D	CDR3	DNA
TRBV6-4	TRBJ2-2	once	.	CASSFRGGDTGELFF	TGTGCCAGCAGCTTCAGAGGGGGGGACACCGGGGAGCTGTTTTTT
TRBV28	TRBJ1-4	.	.	CASSFAGRDEKLFF	TGTGCCAGCAGTTTTGCGGGAAGGGATGAAAAACTGTTTTTT
TRBV30	TRBJ1-1	few	.	CAWRAGAVTEAFF	TGTGCCTGGAGAGCGGGGGCGGTCACTGAAGCTTTCTTT
TRBV3-1/TRBV3-2	TRBJ1-2	.	.	CASSLYYSGYTF	TGTGCCAGCAGCCTTTATTATTCCGGCTACACCTTC
TRBV5-1	TRBJ1-2	.	.	CASSPRPTTGTNYGYTF	TGCGCCAGCAGCCCCAGGCCAACGACAGGAACTAACTATGGCTACACCTTC
TRBV28	TRBJ1-5	.	TRBD1	CASSRRGLVQPQHF	TGTGCCAGCAGCCGCAGGGGGCTGGTGCAGCCCCAGCATTTT
TRBV27	TRBJ1-6	.	TRBD1	CASSFGTGVNNSPLHF	TGTGCCAGCAGTTTCGGGACAGGGGTCAATAATTCACCCCTCCACTTT
TRBV19	TRBJ1-2	.	.	CASTLEGSGVYGYTF	TGTGCCAGTACCCTGGAGGGATCGGGGGTCTATGGCTACACCTTC
TRBV2	TRBJ1-6	.	.	CASSEGGGRVGSPLHF	TGTGCCAGCAGTGAGGGGGGAGGACGAGTGGGTTCACCCCTCCACTTT
TRBV4-2	TRBJ1-2	.	.	CASSQTDRFKANYGYTF	TGTGCCAGCAGCCAAACGGACAGATTTAAAGCTAACTATGGCTACACCTTC
TRBV5-1	TRBJ2-1	.	.	CASSLERGWEFF	TGCGCCAGCAGCTTGGAAAGGGGTTGGGAGTTCTTC
TRBV9	TRBJ2-5	.	TRBD2	CASSVGIAGPPAETQYF	TGTGCCAGCAGCGTAGGTATAGCGGGTCCACCAGCCGAGACCCAGTACTTC
TRBV3-1/TRBV3-2	TRBJ1-2	.	.	CASSQNRDYGYTF	TGTGCCAGCAGCCAAAACAGGGACTATGGCTACACCTTC
TRBV27	TRBJ2-3	.	TRBD1	CASSRDRVSTDTQYF	TGTGCCAGCAGTCGGGACAGGGTTAGCACAGATACGCAGTATTTT
TRBV6-6	TRBJ1-2	.	.	CASRPMGGAEGYTF	TGTGCCAGCAGACCCATGGGGGGGGCTGAAGGCTACACCTTC
TRBV2	TRBJ1-2	.	.	CASSEGGGFLYGYTF	TGTGCCAGCAGTGAAGGGGGGGGATTCCTCTATGGCTACACCTTC
TRBV19	TRBJ1-6	.	TRBD1	CASSGWTGENSPLHF	TGTGCCAGTAGTGGCTGGACAGGGGAAAATTCACCCCTCCACTTT
TRBV4-1	TRBJ2-5	.	.	CASSPEGHSKETQYF	TGCGCCAGCAGCCCCGAGGGACATTCTAAAGAGACCCAGTACTTC
TRBV7-8	TRBJ1-1	.	.	CASSTGGNTEAFF	TGTGCCAGCAGCACGGGGGGGAACACTGAAGCTTTCTTT
TRBV10-3	TRBJ1-4	.	TRBD1	CAISESSGGEKLFF	TGTGCCATCAGTGAGTCGTCAGGGGGAGAAAAACTGTTTTTT
TRBV30	TRBJ2-4	.	.	CAWSVAGLHIQYF	TGTGCCTGGAGTGTAGCAGGGTTGCACATTCAGTACTTC
TRBV15	TRBJ1-1	.	.	CATQKDRLNTEAFF	TGTGCCACCCAGAAGGACAGACTGAACACTGAAGCTTTCTTT
TRBV7-9	TRBJ1-6	.	.	CASSLVVGRGRSPLHF	TGTGCCAGCAGCTTAGTTGTCGGAAGGGGTCGGTCACCCCTCCACTTT
TRBV7-3	TRBJ2-3	.	.	CASSRRRADTQYF	TGTGCCAGCAGCCGCAGGAGGGCAGATACGCAGTATTTT
TRBV5-1	TRBJ2-7	.	TRBD2	CASSPLTSGGSYEQYF	TGCGCCAGCAGCCCCCTGACTAGCGGGGGCTCCTACGAGCAGTACTTC
TRBV7-8	TRBJ2-3	.	TRBD2	CASSLYRAGGRSSTDTQYF	TGTGCCAGCAGCTTATATCGAGCGGGGGGCCGCTCTAGCACAGATACGCAGTATTTT